These 25 T cell receptor beta chains share one sample of origin, sequenced in a study of shared clonotypes between healthy human individuals. The table came from immunoSEQ multiplex PCR; TCRdb's copy has only in-frame clones and leaves some out. This sample carries about 960,000 clones, over 60% of them seen once, and the ten largest clones take around 1.4%. Source material: memory CD4+ T cells sorted from blood. Documented subset: CD45RA-negative fraction. The receptors originated from a young man in good health.

The chain is built from TRBV6-1 and TRBJ2-7; D remains unclear. Trimming took off 1 base at V and 6 bases at J, with 16 bases between the two ends. The CDR3 consists of 15 residues. The germline V gene encodes CDR1 MNHNS and CDR2 SASEGT. In DNA form, the CDR3 reads TGTGCCAGCAGTGAAGTGGGTGGCAGTGGGATCGAGCAGTACTTC. Amino acid sequence: CASSEVGGSGIEQYF.

This chain uses TRBV5-6 with TRBJ2-5; D may be TRBD1 (6 bases). Germline lookup yields CDR1 SGHDT and CDR2 YYEEEE. The CDR3 extends over 16 amino acids. Trimming left V 6 bases short and J 1 base short, with 19 bases between. CDR3 bases: TGTGCCAGCAACTCCCCATGGGACACCCGCCAAGAGACCCAGTACTTC. As protein: CASNSPWDTRQETQYF.

This clone appeared a single time. The V call is TRBV7-2, the J call TRBJ2-7; D remains ambiguous. Trimming removed 4 bases from V and 2 bases from J, with 9 bases in between. CDR3 size: 13 residues. Germline V gene lookup returns CDR1 SGHTA and CDR2 FQGNSA. The CDR3 DNA follows: TGTGCCAGCAGCTCCCCCCCGGCCTACGAGCAGTACTTC. It encodes CASSSPPAYEQYF.

The V and J genes are TRBV12-5 and TRBJ2-2; 8 positions match TRBD2. In germline, CDR1 is LGHNT, CDR2 FRNRAP. The CDR3 runs to 18 residues. V lost 2 bases and J lost 3; bases outside the gene matches: 11. The CDR3 sequence: CASGLPPQAGAYTGELFF. DNA of the CDR3: TGTGCTAGTGGTTTGCCCCCCCAAGCGGGAGCGTACACCGGGGAGCTGTTTTTT.

The J gene is TRBJ2-2, the V gene TRBV7-8; D is unclear. From germline, CDR1 is SGHVS and CDR2 FQNEAQ. V gave up 1 base and J gave up 4 bases, with 10 bases separating them. The CDR3 runs 15 residues. CDR3 region: CASSLDSGFTGELFF. The CDR3 nucleotides are TGTGCCAGCAGCTTAGATTCTGGGTTCACCGGGGAGCTGTTTTTT.

Points on this clone: Other DNA sequences in this sample translate to the same CDR3. The gene calls are TRBV2 and TRBJ1-5; the match to TRBD1 covers 7 bases. CDR1 SNHLY and CDR2 FYNNEI come from the germline V gene. This CDR3 spans 14 amino acids. V shed 5 bases, J shed 2 bases, and the junction held 3 bases outside the gene matches. This CDR3 is CASSQQGGNQPQHF. The CDR3 bases are TGTGCCAGCAGTCAGCAGGGGGGCAATCAGCCCCAGCATTTT. Full variable domain (remainder filled in from reference TRBV2 and TRBJ1-5): EPEVTQTPSHQVTQMGQEVILRCVPISNHLYFYWYRQILGQKVEFLVSFYNNEISEKSEIFDDQFSVERPDGSNFTLKIRSTKLEDSAMYFCASSQQGGNQPQHFGDGTRLSIL.

This clone has just a few counts. The chain couples TRBV25-1 to TRBJ1-5, with a weak D call TRBD1 (5 bases). Germline V CDR1 and CDR2: MGHDK, SYGVNS. With 4 bases removed from V and 2 bases from J, the gap between germline ends came to 9 bases. The CDR3 runs 14 residues. The DNA of the CDR3 is TGTGCCAGCAGTGTAGCGGGGGGCAATCAGCCCCAGCATTTT. It codes for CASSVAGGNQPQHF.

This clone was seen ten or more times. The chain is built from TRBV10-3 and TRBJ1-2; no clear D gene. The V end lost 0 bases, the J end lost 7 bases, and 9 bases lay between the germline ends. This CDR3 is 13 amino acids long. Germline CDR1 reads ENHRY; CDR2 reads SYGVKD. CDR3 DNA sequence: TGTGCCATCAGTGAGTCTAATCAGGTTGGCTACACCTTC. It yields the protein CAISESNQVGYTF.

This rearrangement joins TRBV4-3 to TRBJ1-6; a possible D gene is TRBD1 (5 bases). The CDR3 extends over 14 amino acids. Germline V gene data show CDR1 as LGHNA and CDR2 as YSLEER. Trimming stripped 3 bases from V and 3 bases from J, with 6 bases between. In DNA form, the CDR3 reads TGCGCCAGCAGCCAGAGGGGCTATAATTCACCCCTCCACTTT. Translation: CASSQRGYNSPLHF.

The chain combines TRBV29-1 with TRBJ2-2, with D perhaps TRBD2 (5 bases). This CDR3 comprises 15 residues. Germline lookup yields CDR1 SQVTM and CDR2 ANQGSEA. The V end lost 6 bases, the J end lost 2 bases, and 16 bases lay between the germline ends. The CDR3 DNA is TGCAGCGTCTCAAGGCCGGGGAGAAACACCGGGGAGCTGTTTTTT. Its protein product is CSVSRPGRNTGELFF.

This sequence joins TRBV6-1 and TRBJ1-2; tentatively, D is TRBD1 (5 bases). Germline V gene data show CDR1 as MNHNS and CDR2 as SASEGT. With 6 bases removed from V and 5 bases from J, the gap between germline ends came to 13 bases. The CDR3 has 13 residues. This chain's CDR3 is CASSVTDQYGYTF. The CDR3 region has the DNA TGTGCCAGCAGCGTGACAGACCAATATGGCTACACCTTC.

This clone was seen only a few times. V is TRBV7-2 and J is TRBJ1-2; D remains unclear. This CDR3 region has 13 residues. Deletions cut 1 base from V and 7 bases from J, with 10 bases between. Germline assignment: CDR1 SGHTA and CDR2 FQGNSA. This chain's CDR3 is CASSLDTPSGYTF. The CDR3 DNA reads as TGTGCCAGCAGCTTAGACACCCCTAGTGGCTACACCTTC.

V is TRBV5-1 and J is TRBJ2-1; possibly TRBD1 for D (7 bases). CDR1 is SGHRS, CDR2 YFSETQ, per germline. The CDR3 is made up of 15 amino acids. V lost 3 bases to trimming and J lost 4 bases, with 14 bases between them. CDR3 DNA sequence: TGCGCCAGCAGCTCGCAGGGGGGCGCGTACAATGAGCAGTTCTTC. The encoded protein is CASSSQGGAYNEQFF.

The DNA for the CDR3 is TGTGCCATCAGGAGTAGCGGGGGAGGAGAGACCCAGTACTTC. Translated, it gives CAIRSSGGGETQYF. This chain connects TRBV10-3 to TRBJ2-5; 9 positions agree with TRBD2. This CDR3 comprises 14 residues. J lost 4 bases, V lost 6 bases, and 6 bases had no gene match. CDR1 is ENHRY and CDR2 is SYGVKD in the germline V gene.

This clone was recorded at least ten times. CDR3 nucleotide sequence: TGTGCCAGCAGCTTAGGAGGGGGCGGTGAAAAACTGTTTTTT. Amino acid sequence: CASSLGGGGEKLFF. The V gene is TRBV7-2, the J gene TRBJ1-4, with 7 bases matching TRBD1. CDR1 and CDR2 (germline): SGHTA, FQGNSA. Trimming cost V 1 base and J 7 bases; bases outside gene matches: 3. The CDR3 length is 14 residues.

A note on this clone: Other DNA sequences in this specimen translate into the identical CDR3. The gene calls are TRBV6-5 and TRBJ1-2, with TRBD1 matching over 9 bases. The CDR3 runs 12 residues. Germline loops: CDR1 MNHEY, CDR2 SVGAGI. The V gene end was trimmed by 8 bases and the J gene end by 5 bases; junction bases not matched to a gene: 3. The CDR3 spells CASSGQGYGYTF. As DNA, the CDR3 is TGTGCCAGCTCAGGACAGGGGTATGGCTACACCTTC.

The rearrangement joins TRBV2 to TRBJ1-6; D may be TRBD1 (5 bases). This CDR3 spans 13 amino acids. The germline V gene has CDR1 SNHLY and CDR2 FYNNEI. Trimming left V 7 bases short and J 8 bases short, with 12 bases between. CDR3 nucleotides: TGTGCCAGCATACGGGGACCCGATTCACCCCTCCACTTT. As protein: CASIRGPDSPLHF.

This clone has just a few counts. The gene calls are TRBV5-1 and TRBJ2-2; TRBD1 matches 12 bases. Trimming at V came to 3 bases and at J to 4 bases, leaving 13 bases not matched to a gene. Germline loops: CDR1 SGHRS, CDR2 YFSETQ. The CDR3 sequence is 19 residues long. The CDR3 sequence: CASSSGTGGGIGSTGELFF. CDR3 bases: TGCGCCAGCAGCTCCGGGACAGGGGGCGGCATAGGGAGCACCGGGGAGCTGTTTTTT.

The V and J genes are TRBV5-5 and TRBJ2-5, with a weak D call TRBD2 (7 bases). The CDR3 covers 16 residues. Germline CDR1 is SGHKS and CDR2 is YYEKEE (reference sequence). Trimming removed 4 bases at V and 1 base at J, with 17 bases between. The CDR3 protein is CASSREAGAIQETQYF. The CDR3 DNA reads TGTGCCAGCAGCCGGGAGGCAGGGGCAATCCAAGAGACCCAGTACTTC.

V usage is TRBV2 and J usage is TRBJ1-5, with D possibly TRBD1 on 6 matching bases. CDR1 and CDR2 from the germline V gene are SNHLY and FYNNEI. The CDR3 is 16 amino acids. V lost 0 bases, J lost 4 bases, and 13 bases lay in between. This CDR3 is CASSEATGMGNQPQHF. As DNA, the CDR3 is TGTGCCAGCAGTGAAGCCACAGGGATGGGGAATCAGCCCCAGCATTTT.

The V gene is TRBV6-5, the J gene TRBJ1-5; TRBD1 agrees at 9 bases. Germline loops: CDR1 MNHEY, CDR2 SVGAGI. The CDR3 is 15 amino acids. V lost 6 bases, J lost 6 bases, and 9 bases stayed unmatched. The CDR3 DNA reads TGTGCCAGCAGACCCGGGACAGGGATAGTTCAGCCCCAGCATTTT. It encodes CASRPGTGIVQPQHF.

This clone has only one observation. The rearrangement joins TRBV28 to TRBJ1-1; D call uncertain. With 4 bases removed from V and 4 bases from J, the gap between germline ends came to 13 bases. This CDR3 region has 14 residues. Germline CDR1 MDHEN, CDR2 SYDVKM. CDR3 DNA sequence: TGTGCCAGCAGTTCTACAGTGCGGAGCACTGAAGCTTTCTTT. It encodes CASSSTVRSTEAFF.

The chain combines TRBV2 with TRBJ1-1; the D gene is possibly TRBD1 (5 bases). V lost 8 bases and J lost 0, with 7 bases in between. CDR1 and CDR2 (germline): SNHLY, FYNNEI. The CDR3 contains 12 residues. The CDR3 nucleotides read TGTGCCAGCGTACAGGTGAACACTGAAGCTTTCTTT. Its translation is CASVQVNTEAFF.

To note about this clone: Other nucleotide sequences from this sample produce the same CDR3. J is TRBJ2-3 and V is TRBV5-5, with D uncertain. The V end was cut by 7 bases, the J end by 0 bases, with 12 bases between. The germline gives CDR1 SGHKS, CDR2 YYEKEE (reference sequence). CDR3 size: 14 residues. The CDR3 protein is CASSLGGSTDTQYF. CDR3 DNA sequence: TGTGCCAGCTCCTTAGGTGGGAGCACAGATACGCAGTATTTT.

V is TRBV7-2 and J is TRBJ1-6; the D is unclear. Germline loops: CDR1 SGHTA, CDR2 FQGNSA. The V end lost 6 bases, the J end lost 6 bases, and 12 bases lay between the germline ends. This CDR3 is 14 amino acids long. The CDR3 nucleotides are TGTGCCAGCAGGACCGGGCAGCTTAATTCACCCCTCCACTTT. Encoded protein: CASRTGQLNSPLHF.